This T cell receptor beta chain was observed in a study of blood T cell repertoires in COVID-19. In the authors' methods: How many nucleated cells were present was estimated from reference gene primer amplification. Clones were sequenced by immunoSEQ multiplex PCR, and TCRdb holds only the in-frame ones, with some missing. D and trimming come from the DNA, and the V and J calls and clone size come from that table. This sample has roughly 60,000 clones, with roughly 88% found just once. Seattle patients were enrolled while actively infected and followed longitudinally. Germline V gives CDR1 SGHVS, CDR2 FNYEAQ. This CDR3 has 15 amino acids. J gave up 7 bases and V 1 base, and 5 bases lay outside the gene matches.

Sample: peripheral blood. V gene TRBV7-6 combines with J gene TRBJ2-1; 9 nucleotides match TRBD2. This TCR derives from a man younger than 45 with COVID-19, enrolled during active disease. CDR3 sequence: CASSLGLAAGNEQFF. Here the CDR3 DNA reads TGTGCCAGCAGCTTAGGACTAGCGGCTGGGAATGAGCAGTTCTTC.